The next 24 T cell receptor beta chains were all read from a single sample in a study of blood T cells in healthy people across ages. Then a second PCR, running roughly 7 to 11 cycles, was carried out with a sample-barcoded 5' primer and a J-beta primer mix. TCRdb reprocessed the 5' RACE reads via MiXCR and lists one record per CDR3 protein. The sample records 550,000 to 800,000 distinct CDR3 sequences, 32% being singletons. The sample taken for sequencing was blood. The origin of the receptors is an elderly woman in good health.

At least ten counts were recorded for this clonotype. This chain links TRBV5-1 with TRBJ1-5, with 8 nucleotides matching TRBD1. This CDR3 is built from 15 residues. Germline assignment: CDR1 SGHRS and CDR2 YFSETQ. The ends lost 4 bases at V and 7 bases at J; junction bases unmatched: 10. CDR3 sequence reads: CASSPNGQGGQPQHF. The CDR3 nucleotides read TGCGCCAGCAGCCCAAATGGACAGGGAGGGCAGCCCCAGCATTTT.

J is TRBJ2-1 and V is TRBV21-1; the table assigns TRBD1, which was not confirmed against the DNA. TRBV21-1 is reported as a pseudogene. The CDR3 has 16 amino acids. The CDR3 reads CASSNDGRVPYNEQFF. As DNA, the CDR3 is TGTGCCAGCAGCAACGATGGGCGAGTACCTTACAATGAGCAGTTCTTC.

With respect to this clonotype: Possible read error: a much larger clone is one base away. V gene TRBV12-3 or TRBV12-4 combines with J gene TRBJ1-5, with a tentative D call TRBD1 (5 bases). This CDR3 spans 15 amino acids. Trimming shortened V by 10 bases and J by 3 bases, and 19 bases separated the two germline ends. The CDR3 DNA follows: TGTGCCACCAGGTTAGGCTCAGGGCCCAATCAGCCCCAGCATTTT. Its translation is CATRLGSGPNQPQHF.

This clonotype was found many times. The chain couples TRBV9 to TRBJ2-7; 10 nucleotides agree with TRBD1. The CDR3 spans 15 residues. V lost 2 bases, J lost 6 bases, and 8 bases stayed unmatched. The germline V gene has CDR1 SGDLS and CDR2 YYNGEE. DNA for the CDR3: TGTGCCAGCAGCGTTGGCCCGGGACAGGGGAGCGAGCAGTACTTC. This sequence encodes CASSVGPGQGSEQYF. Combining the CDR3 with reference TRBV9 and TRBJ2-7 gives the whole variable domain DSGVTQTPKHLITATGQRVTLRCSPRSGDLSVYWYQQSLDQGLQFLIQYYNGEERAKGNILERFSAQQFPDLHSELNLSSLELGDSALYFCASSVGPGQGSEQYFGPGTRLTVT.

There are a few counts of this clonotype. A read error may be the cause here, since a much bigger clone is one base away. This rearrangement joins TRBV6-5 to TRBJ2-5, with TRBD1 matching 7 bases. Per germline, CDR1 MNHEY and CDR2 SVGAGI. The V gene end was trimmed by 0 bases and the J gene end by 11 bases; junction bases not matched to a gene: 6. The CDR3 runs 13 residues. In nucleotides, the CDR3 is TGTGCCAGCAGTTACTCTAAAGGGGGCCAGCAGTACTTC. Translating gives CASSYSKGGQQYF.

This clonotype was counted ten times or more. J is TRBJ2-3 and V is TRBV29-1; D remains ambiguous. Germline V gene data show CDR1 as SQVTM and CDR2 as ANQGSEA. Deletions cut 0 bases from V and 5 bases from J, with 12 bases between. The CDR3 extends over 14 amino acids. CDR3 bases: TGCAGCGTTGAAGATACCCCGGTGGAAGATACGCAGTATTTT. Translated: CSVEDTPVEDTQYF.

This sequence joins TRBV28 and TRBJ2-1, with D maybe TRBD2 (5 bases). The CDR3 loop spans 15 amino acids. V was pared by 11 bases and J by 13 bases, with 30 bases between. Germline V lookup: CDR1 MDHEN, CDR2 SYDVKM. The CDR3 loop is CAGTSPRGASETQFF. Written as DNA, the CDR3 is TGTGCCGGCACCTCTCCCCGGGGAGCAAGTGAGACCCAGTTCTTC.

As regards this clonotype: This may arise from a read error, as a much more abundant clone is one base away. The gene calls are TRBV20-1 and TRBJ1-2; D might be TRBD1 (5 bases). V was shortened by 2 bases and J by 1 base, with 20 bases between the two germline ends. CDR3 length equals 17 residues. The germline V gene has CDR1 DFQATT and CDR2 SNEGSKA (reference sequence). CDR3 sequence (DNA): TGCAGTGCTAGACCCGAGGGGCGGTCGGTTGTTAACTATGGCTACACCTTC. Protein product: CSARPEGRSVVNYGYTF.

In this sample, this clonotype turned up many times. The gene calls are TRBV30 and TRBJ2-4; either TRBD1 or TRBD2 may supply D (6 bases each). This CDR3 has 16 residues. The V and J ends lost 3 bases and 0 bases respectively, with 15 bases between them. Germline CDR1 reads GTSNPN; CDR2 reads SVGIG (reference sequence). CDR3 sequence reads: CAWSTGARLAKNIQYF. CDR3 in DNA: TGTGCCTGGAGCACGGGGGCCAGACTAGCCAAAAACATTCAGTACTTC. Supplemented by reference TRBV30 and TRBJ2-4, the full variable domain reads SQTIHQWPATLVQPVGSPLSLECTVEGTSNPNLYWYRQAAGRGLQLLFYSVGIGQISSEVPQNLSASRPQDRQFILSSKKLLLSDSGFYLCAWSTGARLAKNIQYFGAGTRLSVL.

This clonotype was picked up many times. V usage is TRBV20-1 and J usage is TRBJ2-5, with D possibly matching TRBD2 (5 bases). The germline CDR1 and CDR2 sequences are DFQATT and SNEGSKA (reference sequence). CDR3 length: 17 residues. Trimming pared 0 bases from V and 1 base from J, leaving 18 bases between. CDR3 coding DNA: TGCAGTGCTAGAGAACCGGGGTCAACCCTGGCCCAAGAGACCCAGTACTTC. It yields the protein CSAREPGSTLAQETQYF.

This clonotype has ten or more counts. This chain joins TRBV27 and TRBJ2-7; 10 positions match TRBD1. Germline trimming cut 8 bases from V and 6 bases from J; bases unmatched to any gene: 7. The CDR3 runs to 13 residues. Germline loops: CDR1 MNHEY, CDR2 SMNVEV (reference sequence). The CDR3 DNA reads as TGTGCCAGCCAGGACAGGGGGTCCCTCGAGCAGTACTTC. Its translation: CASQDRGSLEQYF.

This clonotype was seen ten or more times. The chain employs TRBV9 and TRBJ2-7, with D perhaps matching TRBD2 (5 bases). Germline CDR1 reads SGDLS; CDR2 reads YYNGEE. V was cut by 6 bases and J by 3 bases, with 19 bases left in between. This CDR3 comprises 15 residues. As DNA, the CDR3 is TGTGCCAGCATCCGTCTTCGGGATCTCAGCTACGAGCAGTACTTC. Translation gives CASIRLRDLSYEQYF.

At least ten counts were recorded for this clonotype. CDR3 protein: CSARDWSRGNEKLFF. The CDR3 DNA reads TGCAGTGCTAGAGATTGGAGCCGGGGTAATGAAAAACTGTTTTTT. The V gene is TRBV20-1, the J gene TRBJ1-4; D remains unclear. Germline CDR1 is DFQATT and CDR2 is SNEGSKA (reference sequence). V gave up 0 bases and J gave up 4 bases, with 12 bases separating them. The CDR3 sequence is 15 residues long.

This clonotype was found a few times. The rearrangement links TRBV12-3 or TRBV12-4 to TRBJ1-5; 10 nucleotides match TRBD1. The J segment lost 4 bases and the V segment lost 6 bases, leaving 6 bases of the junction unmatched. The CDR3 contains 15 residues. The CDR3 loop reads CASRRQGAFNQPQHF. The CDR3 DNA is TGTGCCAGCAGAAGACAGGGGGCATTTAATCAGCCCCAGCATTTT.

This clonotype was observed a few times. The chain combines TRBV5-1 with TRBJ2-3, with a possible D match to TRBD2 (6 bases). Trimming pared 0 bases from V and 1 base from J, leaving 9 bases between. The germline CDR1 and CDR2 sequences are SGHRS and YFSETQ. This CDR3 region has 15 residues. For the CDR3, the DNA is TGCGCCAGCAGCTTGGCCGCTAGCGGCACAGATACGCAGTATTTT. As protein: CASSLAASGTDTQYF.

This clonotype was seen just once. The chain combines TRBV6-4 with TRBJ2-1; 8 bases fit TRBD2. V lost 4 bases to trimming and J lost 10 bases; unmatched junction nucleotides: 6. The CDR3 is made up of 13 amino acids. Germline CDR1 reads MRHNA; CDR2 reads SNTAGT. The CDR3 DNA is TGTGCCAGCAGTGGTTCCGGGACTAGGGAGCAGTTCTTC. Translated, it gives CASSGSGTREQFF.

Remarks on this clonotype: Being one base from a much bigger clone, this may be a read error. The chain has TRBV4-2 and TRBJ1-1; D unclear. Germline values: CDR1 LGHNA, CDR2 YNFKEQ. The length of the CDR3 is 15 residues. CDR3 amino acids: CAGSQDPGPWAEAFF. In nucleotides, the CDR3 is TGTGCCGGCAGCCAAGATCCCGGACCTTGGGCTGAAGCTTTCTTT.

This clonotype was observed many times. One junction end does not reproduce the germline sequence, and a read error may be involved. This chain links TRBV12-3 or TRBV12-4 with TRBJ1-1; the D is unclear. The CDR3 is 12 amino acids. This chain's CDR3 is CASSVLNTEAFF. The CDR3 DNA follows: TGTGCCAGCAGCGTATTGAATACTGAAGCTTTCTTT.

This clonotype was detected ten times or more. This may be a read error: a much more frequent sequence differs by one nucleotide. The chain couples TRBV4-1 to TRBJ2-1; 9 bases align to TRBD2. The CDR3 has 16 residues. Trimming cost V 0 bases and J 9 bases; bases outside gene matches: 9. Germline CDR1 MGHRA, CDR2 YSYEKL. The CDR3 nucleotides are TGCGCCAGCAGCCAAGATGAAAGCGGGGGGTGGCCTGAGCAGTTCTTC. It yields the protein CASSQDESGGWPEQFF.

This clonotype appeared a few times. At one of its ends the junction is not consistent with the germline gene, which may arise from a read error. The chain combines TRBV4-3 with TRBJ1-4, with 7 bases that match TRBD1. Germline CDR1 and CDR2: LGHNA and YSLEER. There are 16 residues in the CDR3. The CDR3 spells CASGQAAGQIAEKLFF. CDR3 sequence (DNA): TGCGCCAGCGGCCAAGCGGCGGGACAGATCGCTGAAAAACTGTTTTTT.

The J gene is TRBJ2-3, the V gene TRBV6-1, with D perhaps matching TRBD1 (6 bases). Germline V gene sequence: CDR1 MNHNS, CDR2 SASEGT. With 7 bases removed from V and 2 bases from J, the gap between germline ends came to 16 bases. This CDR3 contains 15 residues. In DNA form, the CDR3 reads TGTGCCAGCACCGAAGGGCAGGGGTCCACAGATACGCAGTATTTT. Protein: CASTEGQGSTDTQYF.

This clonotype was recorded at least ten times. V is TRBV2 and J is TRBJ1-5; 12 positions agree with TRBD1. The junction had 4 bases not matched to a gene; V was cut back by 4 bases and J by 6 bases. This CDR3 region has 15 residues. Germline CDR1 and CDR2: SNHLY and FYNNEI. CDR3 residues: CASSAGTGGGQPQHF. In DNA form, the CDR3 reads TGTGCCAGCAGTGCCGGGACAGGGGGCGGTCAGCCCCAGCATTTT.

The chain carries TRBV20-1 and TRBJ1-5; D gene ambiguous. The CDR3 extends over 14 amino acids. Germline V gives CDR1 DFQATT, CDR2 SNEGSKA (reference sequence). Trimming shortened V by 4 bases and J by 0 bases, and 10 bases separated the two germline ends. CDR3 region: CSANRLFSNQPQHF. CDR3 sequence (DNA): TGCAGTGCTAATCGACTATTTAGCAATCAGCCCCAGCATTTT.

The table lists this clonotype with many counts. This chain links TRBV18 with TRBJ2-1, with 10 bases fitting TRBD2. This CDR3 is built from 15 residues. The V and J ends lost 2 bases and 6 bases, in that order; junction bases with no gene match: 4. CDR1 KGHSH and CDR2 LQKENI come from the germline V gene. CDR3 sequence reads: CASSPGTSEFNEQFF. CDR3 bases: TGTGCCAGCTCACCAGGGACTAGCGAGTTCAATGAGCAGTTCTTC.